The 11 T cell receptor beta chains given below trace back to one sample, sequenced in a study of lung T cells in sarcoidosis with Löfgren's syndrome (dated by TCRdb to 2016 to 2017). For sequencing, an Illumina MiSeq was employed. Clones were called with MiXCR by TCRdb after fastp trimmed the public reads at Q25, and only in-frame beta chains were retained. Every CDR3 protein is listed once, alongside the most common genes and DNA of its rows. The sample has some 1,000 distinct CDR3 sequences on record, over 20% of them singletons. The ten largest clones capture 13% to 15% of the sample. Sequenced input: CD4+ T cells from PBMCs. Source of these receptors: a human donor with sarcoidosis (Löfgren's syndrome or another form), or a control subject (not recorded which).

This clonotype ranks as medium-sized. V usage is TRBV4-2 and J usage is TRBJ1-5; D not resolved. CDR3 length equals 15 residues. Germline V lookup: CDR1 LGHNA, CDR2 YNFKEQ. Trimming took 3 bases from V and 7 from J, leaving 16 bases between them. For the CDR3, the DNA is TGTGCCAGCAGCCAGGATCTAGGAGAAGGGCAGCCCCAGCATTTT. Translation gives CASSQDLGEGQPQHF.

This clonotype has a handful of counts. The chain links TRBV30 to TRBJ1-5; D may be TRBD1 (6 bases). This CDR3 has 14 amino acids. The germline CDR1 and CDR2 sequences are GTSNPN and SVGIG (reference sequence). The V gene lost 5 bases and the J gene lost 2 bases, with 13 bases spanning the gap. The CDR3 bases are TGTGCCTGGGCCCAGGAGGGGGGCAATCAGCCCCAGCATTTT. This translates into CAWAQEGGNQPQHF.

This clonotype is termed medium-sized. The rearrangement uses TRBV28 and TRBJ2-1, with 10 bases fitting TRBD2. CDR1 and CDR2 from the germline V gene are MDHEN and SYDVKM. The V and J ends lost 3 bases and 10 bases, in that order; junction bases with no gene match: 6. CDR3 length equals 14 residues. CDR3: CASSLASGGQEQFF. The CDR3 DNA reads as TGTGCCAGCAGTTTGGCTAGCGGGGGACAGGAGCAGTTCTTC. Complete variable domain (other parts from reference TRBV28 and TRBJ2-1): DVKVTQSSRYLVKRTGEKVFLECVQDMDHENMFWYRQDPGLGLRLIYFSYDVKMKEKGDIPEGYSVSREKKERFSLILESASTNQTSMYLCASSLASGGQEQFFGPGTRLTVL.

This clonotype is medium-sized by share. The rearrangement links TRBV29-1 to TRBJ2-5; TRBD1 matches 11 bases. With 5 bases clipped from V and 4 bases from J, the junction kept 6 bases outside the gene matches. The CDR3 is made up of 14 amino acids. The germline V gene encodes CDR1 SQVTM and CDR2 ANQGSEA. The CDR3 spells CSVNPGQGGETQYF. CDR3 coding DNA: TGCAGCGTTAACCCGGGACAGGGGGGAGAGACCCAGTACTTC.

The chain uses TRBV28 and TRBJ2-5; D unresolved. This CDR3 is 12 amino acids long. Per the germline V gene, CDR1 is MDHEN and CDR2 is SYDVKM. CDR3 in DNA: TGTGCTATCAGAGGTCAAGTTGAGACCCAGTACTTC. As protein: CAIRGQVETQYF. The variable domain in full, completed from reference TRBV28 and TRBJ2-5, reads DVKVTQSSRYLVKRTGEKVFLECVQDMDHENMFWYRQDPGLGLRLIYFSYDVKMKEKGDIPEGYSVSREKKERFSLILESASTNQTSMYLCAIRGQVETQYFGPGTRLLVL.

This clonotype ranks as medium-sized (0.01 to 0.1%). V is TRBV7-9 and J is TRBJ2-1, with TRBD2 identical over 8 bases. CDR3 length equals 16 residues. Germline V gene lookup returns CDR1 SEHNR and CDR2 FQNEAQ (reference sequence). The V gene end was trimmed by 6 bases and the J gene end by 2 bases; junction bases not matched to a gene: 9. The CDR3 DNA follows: TGTGCCAGCAGTCCCTCCCGGGGGGGGGCCTACAATGAGCAGTTCTTC. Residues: CASSPSRGGAYNEQFF.

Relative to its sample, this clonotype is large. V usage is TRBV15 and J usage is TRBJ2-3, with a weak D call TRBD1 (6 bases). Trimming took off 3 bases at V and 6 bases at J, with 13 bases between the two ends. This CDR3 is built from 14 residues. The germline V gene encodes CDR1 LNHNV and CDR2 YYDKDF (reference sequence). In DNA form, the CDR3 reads TGTGCCACCAGCAGGGAACAGGGAGTGGATACGCAGTATTTT. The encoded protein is CATSREQGVDTQYF.

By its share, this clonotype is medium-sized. The chain's CDR3 is CASRRDRESGNTEAFF. CDR3 in DNA: TGTGCCAGCAGAAGGGACAGGGAATCGGGGAACACTGAAGCTTTCTTT. V and J are TRBV2 and TRBJ1-1, with 9 nucleotides matching TRBD1. The germline gives CDR1 SNHLY, CDR2 FYNNEI. The V and J ends lost 6 bases and 1 base, in that order; junction bases with no gene match: 9. The CDR3 is 16 residues long.

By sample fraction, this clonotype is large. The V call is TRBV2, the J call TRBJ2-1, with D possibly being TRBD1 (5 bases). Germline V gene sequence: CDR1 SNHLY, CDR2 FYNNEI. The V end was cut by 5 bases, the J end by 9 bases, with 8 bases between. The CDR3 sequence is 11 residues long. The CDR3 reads CASSLGAEQFF. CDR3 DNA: TGTGCCAGCAGTTTAGGGGCTGAGCAGTTCTTC.

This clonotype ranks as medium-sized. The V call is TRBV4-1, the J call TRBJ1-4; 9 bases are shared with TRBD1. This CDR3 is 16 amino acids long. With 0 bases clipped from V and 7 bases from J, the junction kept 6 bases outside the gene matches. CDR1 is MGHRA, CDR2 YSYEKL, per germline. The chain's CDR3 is CASSQELDRGREKLFF. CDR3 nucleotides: TGCGCCAGCAGCCAAGAATTGGACAGGGGACGTGAAAAACTGTTTTTT.

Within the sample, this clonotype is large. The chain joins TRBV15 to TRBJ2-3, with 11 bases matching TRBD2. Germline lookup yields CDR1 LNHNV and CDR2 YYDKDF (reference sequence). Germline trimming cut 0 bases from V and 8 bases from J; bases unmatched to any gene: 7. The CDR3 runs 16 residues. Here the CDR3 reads CATSRDKTSGEGTQYF. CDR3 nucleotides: TGTGCCACCAGCAGAGATAAGACTAGCGGGGAGGGTACGCAGTATTTT.